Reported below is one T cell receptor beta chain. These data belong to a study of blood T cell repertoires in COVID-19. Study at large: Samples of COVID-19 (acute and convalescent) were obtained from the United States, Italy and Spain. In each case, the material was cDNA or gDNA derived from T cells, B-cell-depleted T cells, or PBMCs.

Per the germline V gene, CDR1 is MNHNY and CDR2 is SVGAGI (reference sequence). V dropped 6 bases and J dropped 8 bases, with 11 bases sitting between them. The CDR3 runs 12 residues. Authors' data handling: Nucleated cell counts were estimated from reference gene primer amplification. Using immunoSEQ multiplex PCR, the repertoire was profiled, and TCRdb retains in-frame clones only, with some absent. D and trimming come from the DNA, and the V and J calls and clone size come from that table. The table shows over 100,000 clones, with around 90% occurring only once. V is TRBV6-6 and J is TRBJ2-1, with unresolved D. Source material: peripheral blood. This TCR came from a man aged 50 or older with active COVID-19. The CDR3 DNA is TGTGCCAGCAGCCCCACATCTGATGAGCAGTTCTTC. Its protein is CASSPTSDEQFF.